This section outlines one T cell receptor beta chain sequence together with its context. Its antigen is unknown. The CDR3 sequence is 15 residues long. V trimming: 8 bases; J trimming: 4 bases; junction bases outside the gene matches: 11. CDR1 and CDR2 from the germline V gene are MNHEY and SVGAGI. Input was about 600 ng to 6,004 ng of genomic DNA from tumor or blood. The data were produced by immunoSEQ multiplex PCR, yet TCRdb's version contains in-frame clones alone and is incomplete. Of tens of thousands of clones detected, roughly four fifths appear once; the ten largest clones hold 40%. This record comes from a study of T cells in tumors after PD-1 blockade. Whole-study context: Some patients also took daily vismodegib 150 mg during anti-PD-1 treatment. On average, peripheral blood gave some 110,000 TCR templates and tens of thousands of unique clonotypes.

Findings of the study overall: Some novel exhausted tumor clones appeared in pre-treatment blood, suggesting peripheral recruitment.

This receptor was taken from a human donor with basal cell carcinoma. The V gene is TRBV6-5, the J gene TRBJ2-3, with 8 bases aligning to TRBD2. The material was PBMCs, obtained after anti-PD-1 treatment. The CDR3 region is CASRQSGSVSDTQYF. In DNA form, the CDR3 reads TGTGCCAGCCGCCAGAGCGGGAGTGTGTCAGATACGCAGTATTTT.